This T cell receptor (beta chain) was found in a study of blood T cells in healthy people across ages. Whole-study findings and limits: Fewer expanded clones and more diversity marked long-lived versus aged donors.

About this clonotype itself: No antigen is known for it. The junction differs from germline at one of its ends, possibly a read error.

The second PCR ran about 6 to 11 cycles with a sample-barcoded 5' primer and J-beta primers. Each CDR3 protein is one row after TCRdb ran MiXCR on the 5' RACE reads. The sample includes about 640,000 distinct CDR3 sequences, 25% to 35% seen only once; the top ten take more than 15%. Germline V gene sequence: CDR1 MGHDK, CDR2 SYGVNS. The CDR3 is 15 residues long. The sequenced sample consisted of blood. V is TRBV25-1 and J is TRBJ2-1; 8 bases fit TRBD1. The clonotype originates from an elderly woman in good health. CDR3 sequence reads: CVSSAGTGTSNEQFF. CDR3 in DNA: TGTGTCAGCAGTGCCGGGACAGGCACATCTAATGAGCAGTTCTTC.